The entry that follows covers one TCR beta chain sequence. The data are from a study of blood T cell repertoires in COVID-19. Study at large: Sites across the United States, Italy and Spain contributed samples from acute and convalescent COVID-19. In each case, the material was cDNA or gDNA derived from T cells, B-cell-depleted T cells, or PBMCs.

The CDR3 totals 13 residues. With 10 bases removed from V and 1 base from J, the gap between germline ends came to 13 bases. The germline CDR1 and CDR2 sequences are LGHNT and FRNRAP. Under the authors' procedure: Reference gene primers were amplified, and this amplification served to estimate nucleated cell counts. The protocol was immunoSEQ multiplex PCR, while the TCRdb copy is restricted to in-frame clones and leaves out a portion. That table supplies the V and J calls and clone size; D and trimming were determined from the DNA. The sample has 200,000 to 300,000 clones; under 90% are singletons. This TCR was sampled from a human donor in a cohort sampled during active COVID-19. The J gene is TRBJ1-1, the V gene TRBV12-5, with D perhaps TRBD1 (6 bases). The sample was peripheral blood. CDR3 in amino acids: CATDRRSNTEAFF. The CDR3 DNA follows: TGTGCTACCGACAGGCGATCGAACACTGAAGCTTTCTTT. The full variable domain, its missing parts supplied by reference TRBV12-5 and TRBJ1-1, is DARVTQTPRHKVTEMGQEVTMRCQPILGHNTVFWYRQTMMQGLELLAYFRNRAPLDDSGMPKDRFSAEMPDATLATLKIQPSEPRDSAVYFCATDRRSNTEAFFGQGTRLTVV.